A single sample gave rise to the 9 T cell receptor beta chains below, sequenced in a study of cytomegalovirus exposure and HLA in healthy donors (dated by TCRdb to about 2017). Library generation was performed with the immunoSEQ multiplex PCR assay. TCRdb holds this immuneACCESS table with in-frame rearrangements only. Some clones are missing; in checked studies, unresolved V genes explain under half, and the rest has no known cause. In this sample the table shows more than 140,000 clones, roughly nine tenths of which occur a single time. The ten largest clones add up to 3.3% of the sample. The specimen sequenced was PBMCs. The source is a woman aged 18-30 years in good health and CMV-seropositive.

The chain couples TRBV5-4 to TRBJ2-1; a weak D match, TRBD2 (7 bases). With 4 bases removed from V and 5 bases from J, the gap between germline ends came to 19 bases. CDR3 size: 16 residues. In germline, CDR1 is SGHNT, CDR2 YYREEE (reference sequence). This CDR3 is CASSPRGGGLNNEQFF. In DNA form, the CDR3 reads TGTGCCAGCAGCCCCCGAGGGGGAGGGCTAAACAATGAGCAGTTCTTC. The variable domain in full, completed from reference TRBV5-4 and TRBJ2-1, reads ETGVTQSPTHLIKTRGQQVTLRCSSQSGHNTVSWYQQALGQGPQFIFQYYREEENGRGNFPPRFSGLQFPNYSSELNVNALELDDSALYLCASSPRGGGLNNEQFFGPGTRLTVL.

The CDR3 bases are TGTGCTAGTGGTTCACGGAGCGGCGGAGACGAGCAGTACTTC. Amino acids: CASGSRSGGDEQYF. The chain joins TRBV12-5 to TRBJ2-7; TRBD2 is a possible D gene (5 bases). The CDR3 extends over 14 amino acids. In germline, CDR1 is LGHNT, CDR2 FRNRAP. Trimming removed 4 bases from V and 5 bases from J, with 15 bases in between.

This clone is a singleton in its sample. The rearrangement uses TRBV25-1 and TRBJ2-3, with D tentatively TRBD1 (5 bases). The CDR3 has 15 amino acids. V was cut by 5 bases and J by 2 bases, with 14 bases left in between. Germline lookup yields CDR1 MGHDK and CDR2 SYGVNS. CDR3 loop: CASSQRYRSTDTQYF. CDR3 nucleotides: TGTGCCAGCAGTCAAAGGTACAGGTCCACAGATACGCAGTATTTT.

The chain is built from TRBV28 and TRBJ1-2; D gene uncertain. Trimming cost V 5 bases and J 2 bases, with 9 bases left between them. Germline values: CDR1 MDHEN, CDR2 SYDVKM. The CDR3 loop spans 13 amino acids. CDR3 residues: CASSPQINYGYTF. The CDR3 DNA is TGTGCCAGCAGTCCCCAGATCAACTATGGCTACACCTTC.

The V gene is TRBV30, the J gene TRBJ2-1; 9 bases agree with TRBD2. This CDR3 spans 18 amino acids. With V trimmed by 3 bases and J by 4 bases, 16 bases remained unmatched. The germline V gene encodes CDR1 GTSNPN and CDR2 SVGIG (reference sequence). CDR3 loop: CAWRGLLAGGEGYNEQFF. The CDR3 DNA sequence: TGTGCCTGGAGGGGATTACTAGCGGGTGGAGAAGGGTACAATGAGCAGTTCTTC.

V and J are TRBV5-6 and TRBJ2-5; 11 bases fit TRBD2. Unmatched junction bases numbered 3, after V lost 4 bases and J lost 4 bases. Looked up from germline, CDR1 is SGHDT and CDR2 is YYEEEE. This CDR3 is 14 amino acids long. The CDR3 reads CASSRGLAGETQYF. Written as DNA, the CDR3 is TGTGCCAGCAGCAGAGGACTAGCGGGAGAGACCCAGTACTTC.

The chain combines TRBV6-5 with TRBJ1-5; D might be TRBD1 (5 bases). Germline V gives CDR1 MNHEY, CDR2 SVGAGI. V lost 5 bases and J 3 bases, leaving 11 bases between the germline ends. This CDR3 is 14 amino acids long. The CDR3 region has the DNA TGTGCCAGCAGTCCGGGCAGGGACAATCAGCCCCAGCATTTT. Encoded protein: CASSPGRDNQPQHF.

The rearrangement links TRBV4-2 to TRBJ2-1; 13 bases map to TRBD2. With V trimmed by 0 bases and J by 11 bases, 10 bases remained unmatched. Germline loops: CDR1 LGHNA, CDR2 YNFKEQ. The CDR3 has 17 amino acids. The CDR3: CASSQDGTSGTRSQQFF. The CDR3 DNA follows: TGTGCCAGCAGCCAAGACGGGACTAGCGGGACCCGGTCCCAGCAGTTCTTC.

The chain has TRBV19 and TRBJ1-2; D is uncertain. Trimming pared 6 bases from V and 4 bases from J, leaving 15 bases between. The CDR3 spans 14 residues. The germline gives CDR1 LNHDA, CDR2 SQIVND (reference sequence). Written as DNA, the CDR3 is TGTGCCAGTAGGAACCTTTACGATAGCTATGGCTACACCTTC. Translation gives CASRNLYDSYGYTF.